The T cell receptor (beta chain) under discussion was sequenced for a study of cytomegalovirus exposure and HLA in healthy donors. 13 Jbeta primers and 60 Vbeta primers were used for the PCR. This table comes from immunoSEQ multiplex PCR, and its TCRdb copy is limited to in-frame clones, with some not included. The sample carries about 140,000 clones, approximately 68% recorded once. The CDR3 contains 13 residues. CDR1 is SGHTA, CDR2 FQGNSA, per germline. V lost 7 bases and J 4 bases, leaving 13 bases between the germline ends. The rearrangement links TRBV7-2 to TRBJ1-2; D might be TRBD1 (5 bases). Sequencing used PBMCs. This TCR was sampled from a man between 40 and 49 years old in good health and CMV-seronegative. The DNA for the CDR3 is TGTGCCAGCACCGAGACAGCCCCCTATGGCTACACCTTC. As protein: CASTETAPYGYTF.